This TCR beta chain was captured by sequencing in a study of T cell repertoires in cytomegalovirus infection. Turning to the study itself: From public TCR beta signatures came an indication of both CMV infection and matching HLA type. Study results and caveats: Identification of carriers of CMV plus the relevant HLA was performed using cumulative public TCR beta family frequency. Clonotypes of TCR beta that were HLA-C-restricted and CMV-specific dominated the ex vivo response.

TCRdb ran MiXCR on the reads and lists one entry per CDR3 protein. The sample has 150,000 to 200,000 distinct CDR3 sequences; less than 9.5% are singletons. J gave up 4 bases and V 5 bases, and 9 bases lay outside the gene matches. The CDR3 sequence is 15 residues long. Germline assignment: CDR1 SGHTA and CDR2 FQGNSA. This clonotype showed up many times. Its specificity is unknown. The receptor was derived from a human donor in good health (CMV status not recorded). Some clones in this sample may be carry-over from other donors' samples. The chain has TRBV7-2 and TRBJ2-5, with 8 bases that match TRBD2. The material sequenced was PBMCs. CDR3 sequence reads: CASSHQAGVGETQYF. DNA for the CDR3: TGTGCCAGCAGCCATCAAGCGGGAGTGGGAGAGACCCAGTACTTC.